This T cell receptor beta chain was found in a study of cytomegalovirus exposure and HLA in healthy donors. About the study: Out of fewer than 500 genotyped donors, around 80% belonged to the Caucasian-associated ancestry cluster. Study-wide points: The study recorded over 150 TCR beta chains that were cytomegalovirus-associated. Fewer N-insertions than the roughly 670-donor mean were reportedly shown by an Asian-associated ancestry cluster in a later analysis. What TCR beta sequences reportedly achieved was accurate prediction of HLA-A and HLA-B alleles in most subjects.

PCR was performed using 60 Vbeta and 13 Jbeta primers. Data came from immunoSEQ multiplex PCR; TCRdb stores just in-frame clones and leaves some out. Of 75,000 to 85,000 clones listed, around three quarters are singletons. On this clone: Its antigen is as yet unknown.

The CDR3 is 15 amino acids. The germline V gene encodes CDR1 LGHNA and CDR2 YNFKEQ. Germline trimming cut 0 bases from V and 10 bases from J; bases unmatched to any gene: 7. Sequenced input: PBMCs. The chain recombines TRBV4-2 with TRBJ2-5; 11 bases fit TRBD2. The receptor comes from a male donor in good health and CMV-seronegative. The CDR3 loop reads CASSQDRGTSGFQYF. The CDR3 DNA follows: TGTGCCAGCAGCCAAGATCGCGGGACTAGCGGATTCCAGTACTTC.